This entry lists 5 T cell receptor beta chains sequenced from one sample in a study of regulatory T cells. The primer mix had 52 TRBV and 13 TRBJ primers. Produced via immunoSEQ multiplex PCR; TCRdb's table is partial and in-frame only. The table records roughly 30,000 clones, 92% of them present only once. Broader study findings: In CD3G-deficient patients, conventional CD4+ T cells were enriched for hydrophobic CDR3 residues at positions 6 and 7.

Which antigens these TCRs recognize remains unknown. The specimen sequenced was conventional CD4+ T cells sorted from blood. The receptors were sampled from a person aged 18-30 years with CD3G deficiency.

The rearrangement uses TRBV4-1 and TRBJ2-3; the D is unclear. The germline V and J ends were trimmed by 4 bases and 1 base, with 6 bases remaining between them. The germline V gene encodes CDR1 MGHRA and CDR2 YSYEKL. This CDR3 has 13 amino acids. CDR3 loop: CASSPRRTDTQYF. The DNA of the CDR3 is TGCGCCAGCAGCCCTCGACGCACAGATACGCAGTATTTT.

CDR3 bases: TGTGCCAGCAGCCCCGGCGGCTCCTACGAGCAGTACTTC. Its protein product is CASSPGGSYEQYF. The chain has TRBV11-2 and TRBJ2-7; no clear D gene. V was shortened by 5 bases and J by 0 bases, with 8 bases between the two germline ends. Germline loops: CDR1 SGHAT, CDR2 FQNNGV. The CDR3 sequence is 13 residues long.

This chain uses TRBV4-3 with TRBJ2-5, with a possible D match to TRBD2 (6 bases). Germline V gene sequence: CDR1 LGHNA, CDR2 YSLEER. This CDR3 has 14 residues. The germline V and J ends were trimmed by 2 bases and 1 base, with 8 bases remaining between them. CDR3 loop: CASSQTRGQETQYF. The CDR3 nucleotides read TGCGCCAGCAGCCAAACGCGGGGCCAAGAGACCCAGTACTTC.

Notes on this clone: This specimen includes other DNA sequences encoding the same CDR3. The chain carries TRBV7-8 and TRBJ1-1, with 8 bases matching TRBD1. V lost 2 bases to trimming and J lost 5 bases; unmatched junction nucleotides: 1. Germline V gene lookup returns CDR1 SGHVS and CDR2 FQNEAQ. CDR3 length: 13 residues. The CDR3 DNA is TGTGCCAGCAGCTTAACAGGGGGGACTGAAGCTTTCTTT. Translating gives CASSLTGGTEAFF.

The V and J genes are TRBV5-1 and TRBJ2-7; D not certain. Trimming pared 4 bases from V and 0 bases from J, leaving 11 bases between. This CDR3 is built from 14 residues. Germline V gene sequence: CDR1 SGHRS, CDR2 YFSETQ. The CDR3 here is CASSIGPSSYEQYF. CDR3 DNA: TGCGCCAGCAGCATCGGACCTAGCTCCTACGAGCAGTACTTC.